This is a list of T cell receptor beta chains from one sample in a study of cytomegalovirus exposure and HLA in healthy donors. Some clones are missing from TCRdb's copy, which holds only in-frame ones; the method was immunoSEQ multiplex PCR. The sample lists 150,000 to 200,000 clones, approximately 80% occurring once. The sample taken for sequencing was PBMCs. These receptors all stem from a female donor in good health and CMV-seronegative. The CDR3 runs from the conserved cysteine through the conserved F or W.

TRBJ1-6,TRBV5-1,CASSPEDRGNSPLHF
TRBJ1-6,TRBV7-9,CASSHDRVESPLHF
TRBJ2-1,TRBV9,CASSVARKTIRGNEQFF
TRBJ1-4,TRBV7-9,CSSSMGQGWANEKLFF
TRBJ1-5,TRBV6-1,CASSDGVINQPQHF
TRBJ1-1,TRBV2,CASSAQANTEAFF
TRBJ1-1,TRBV30,CAWSGQGNTEAFF
TRBJ1-3,TRBV5-6,CASSSDRAFGNTIYF
TRBJ1-2,TRBV5-4,CASSLGAGGTNYGYTF
TRBJ1-6,TRBV28,CASSLWLDRGPFNSPLHF
TRBJ1-4,TRBV5-1,CASSPLGDRGNEKLFF
TRBJ2-2,TRBV5-5,CASSFWGETGELFF
TRBJ1-5,TRBV6-1,CASSHNSNQPQHF
TRBJ2-7,TRBV7-2,CASSGDSSYEQYF
TRBJ2-3,TRBV30,CAWQLAGISDTQYF
TRBJ2-1,TRBV2,CASQQGDHYNEQFF
TRBJ2-7,TRBV15,CATSRGLEGRGHEQYF
TRBJ1-6,TRBV4-2,CASSQVANHPTLHF
TRBJ1-4,TRBV4-2,CASSAQGGFDEKLFF
TRBJ2-5,TRBV21-1,CASSSRPTSGREPPSQETQYF
TRBJ2-2,TRBV15,CATSRTRQGITGELFF
TRBJ2-2,TRBV6-1,CASSEWATGRNTGELSF
TRBJ1-1,TRBV2,CASSRQFNTEAFF
TRBJ2-5,TRBV29-1,CSVDGLAGNQETQYF
TRBJ1-3,TRBV2,CASSEEGIHSGNTIYF
TRBJ2-1,TRBV6-4,CATSGGPGNEQFF
TRBJ1-2,TRBV19,CASNWGVANYGYTF
TRBJ1-2,TRBV11-2,CASSPSNRRGGYTF
TRBJ2-2,TRBV27,CASSLGLAGGPNTGELFF
TRBJ1-6,TRBV7-6,CASSPIDSSPLHF
TRBJ2-7,TRBV5-1,CASSLRAGATPYEQYF
TRBJ1-5,TRBV19,CASRLDRVSQPQHF
TRBJ1-3,TRBV7-6,CASSLGSGQLNSGNTIYF
TRBJ2-3,TRBV6-5,CASSYRGREADTQYF
TRBJ1-1,TRBV6-1,CASSVLSGNTEAFF
TRBJ1-3,TRBV19,CASSASTRGPGNTIYF
TRBJ2-5,TRBV5-1,CASSVQGVQETQYF
TRBJ2-7,TRBV21-1,CASSKALTISKRTYEQYF
TRBJ2-5,TRBV2,CATTRGETQYF
TRBJ2-7,TRBV5-4,CASSLGLTGYSYEQYF
TRBJ1-1,TRBV12-5,CASGPDTGNTEAFF
TRBJ2-1,TRBV7-7,CASSPMGLGSSYNEQFF
TRBJ2-2,TRBV5-1,CASRLLENTGELFF
TRBJ1-2,TRBV4-3,CASSQVPGSNYGYTF
TRBJ2-1,TRBV14,CASSPHEGGPFNEQFF
TRBJ2-3,TRBV10-3,CAISEGLAGGTDTQYF
TRBJ1-1,TRBV27,CASSFAPDTEAFF
TRBJ1-1,TRBV6-5,CASGGQLNTEAFF
TRBJ1-5,TRBV4-2,CASSQGDREDQPQHF
.,TRBV30,CAWSVGDTAYEQYF
TRBJ2-1,TRBV9,CASSATSGTYNEQFF
TRBJ2-2,TRBV7-6,CASSLVRDPNTGELFF
TRBJ1-2,TRBV27,CAIGTNYGYTF
TRBJ1-2,TRBV2,CASSEEGVEGYTF
TRBJ2-1,TRBV7-2,CASSPDTSYNEQFF
TRBJ2-7,TRBV27,CASSYSGGETYYEQYF
TRBJ2-5,TRBV7-6,CASSSGGYKTQYF
TRBJ2-6,TRBV9,CASSVAPGGGANVLTF
TRBJ1-5,TRBV18,CASSRGQGTNQPQHF